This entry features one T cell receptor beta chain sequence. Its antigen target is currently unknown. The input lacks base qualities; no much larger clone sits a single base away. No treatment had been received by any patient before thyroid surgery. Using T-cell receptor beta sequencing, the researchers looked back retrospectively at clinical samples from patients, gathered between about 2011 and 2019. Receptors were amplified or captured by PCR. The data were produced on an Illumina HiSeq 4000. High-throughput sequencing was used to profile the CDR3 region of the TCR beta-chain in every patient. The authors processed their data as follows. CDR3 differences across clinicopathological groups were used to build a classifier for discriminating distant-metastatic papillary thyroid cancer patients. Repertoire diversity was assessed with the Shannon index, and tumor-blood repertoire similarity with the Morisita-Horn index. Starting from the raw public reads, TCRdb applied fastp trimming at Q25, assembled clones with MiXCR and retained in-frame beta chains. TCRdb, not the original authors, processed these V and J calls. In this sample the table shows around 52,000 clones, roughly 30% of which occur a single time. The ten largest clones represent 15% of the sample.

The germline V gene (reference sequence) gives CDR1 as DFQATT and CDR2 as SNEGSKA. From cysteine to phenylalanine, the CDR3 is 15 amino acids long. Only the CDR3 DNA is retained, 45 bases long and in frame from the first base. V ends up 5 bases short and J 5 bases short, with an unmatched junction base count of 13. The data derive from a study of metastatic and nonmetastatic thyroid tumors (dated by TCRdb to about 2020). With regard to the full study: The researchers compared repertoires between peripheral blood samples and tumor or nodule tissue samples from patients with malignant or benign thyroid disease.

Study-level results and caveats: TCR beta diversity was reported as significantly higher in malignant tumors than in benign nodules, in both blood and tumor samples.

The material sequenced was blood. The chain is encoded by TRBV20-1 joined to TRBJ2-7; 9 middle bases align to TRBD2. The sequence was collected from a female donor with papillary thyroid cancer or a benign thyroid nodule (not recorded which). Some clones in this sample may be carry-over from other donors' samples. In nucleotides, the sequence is TGCAGTGCTGGGGCCTCCGGCGCGGGGGGGAACGAGCAGTACTTC. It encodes CSAGASGAGGNEQYF.